A single sample is the source of the 27 T cell receptor beta chains below, sequenced in a study of T cell responses to AZD1222 COVID-19 vaccine (dated by TCRdb to the early 2020s). Interpreted using the paper, the time point label stands for: baseline before first vaccination. The treatment or condition label corresponds to: meningococcal conjugate vaccine given as trial control. The receptor library was made with the immunoSEQ multiplex PCR assay. In its TCRdb copy, this immuneACCESS table keeps in-frame sequences only and misses some clones. Where compared with another copy, unresolved V genes explain less than half of these, and the others have no known cause. Present in this sample are some 150,000 clones, more than 75% of which were seen just once. The ten largest clones take up 4.1% of the sample. This material consisted of peripheral blood, taken on day 0 of MenACWY control vaccination. The receptors were sampled from an adult in good health.

The chain links TRBV19 to TRBJ2-2, with 7 bases identical to TRBD2. The CDR3 is made up of 15 amino acids. Unmatched junction bases numbered 10, after V lost 5 bases and J lost 7 bases. Germline lookup yields CDR1 LNHDA and CDR2 SQIVND (reference sequence). Written as DNA, the CDR3 is TGTGCCAGTAGTGTCTTCTCGGGGGGTGGCGGGGAGCTGTTTTTT. This translates into CASSVFSGGGGELFF.

V usage is TRBV19 and J usage is TRBJ1-2, with D perhaps matching TRBD1 (5 bases). V was pared by 3 bases and J by 5 bases, with 10 bases between. The CDR3 consists of 13 residues. Germline loops: CDR1 LNHDA, CDR2 SQIVND (reference sequence). This CDR3 is CASSMGQEYGYTF. CDR3 in DNA: TGTGCCAGTAGTATGGGGCAGGAGTATGGCTACACCTTC.

The CDR3 region has the DNA TGCGCCAGCAGCCAAGGGCCCACAGGGGGCGGCTACACCTTC. Its protein is CASSQGPTGGGYTF. The chain couples TRBV4-1 to TRBJ1-2; TRBD1 matches 9 bases. The CDR3 loop spans 14 amino acids. Germline CDR1 and CDR2: MGHRA and YSYEKL. V lost 1 base, J lost 8 bases, and 5 bases stayed unmatched.

The chain employs TRBV5-1 and TRBJ2-6; 7 bases map to TRBD2. Germline V CDR1 and CDR2: SGHRS, YFSETQ. The junction had 4 bases not matched to a gene; V was cut back by 1 base and J by 0 bases. The CDR3 is 17 residues long. The CDR3, as DNA: TGCGCCAGCAGCTTGCAAGCGGGGCTCTCTGGGGCCAACGTCCTGACTTTC. Encoded protein: CASSLQAGLSGANVLTF.

The rearrangement joins TRBV18 to TRBJ2-5, with a possible D match to TRBD2 (7 bases). The CDR3 has 15 amino acids. Germline-derived CDR1 and CDR2 are KGHSH and LQKENI. Trimming took 0 bases from V and 3 from J, leaving 11 bases between them. The CDR3 is CASSPPGRGKETQYF. The CDR3 coding sequence is TGTGCCAGCTCACCACCGGGGAGGGGGAAAGAGACCCAGTACTTC.

With respect to this clone: Within the sample, other DNA sequences also encode this same CDR3. V gene TRBV7-2 combines with J gene TRBJ1-6; D is unclear. Germline CDR1 and CDR2: SGHTA and FQGNSA. V lost 1 base, J lost 6 bases, and 4 bases lay in between. This CDR3 comprises 13 residues. CDR3: CASSLDGNSPLHF. The CDR3 coding sequence is TGTGCCAGCAGCTTAGACGGTAATTCACCCCTCCACTTT.

J is TRBJ2-1 and V is TRBV7-9; a possible D gene is TRBD2 (5 bases). In germline, CDR1 is SEHNR, CDR2 FQNEAQ (reference sequence). The CDR3 has 13 amino acids. Trimming took off 4 bases at V and 4 bases at J, with 8 bases between the two ends. The DNA for the CDR3 is TGTGCCAGCAGCTACCCGGGGTACAATGAGCAGTTCTTC. It codes for CASSYPGYNEQFF.

This chain connects TRBV6-6 to TRBJ1-4; no firm D call. Looked up from germline, CDR1 is MNHNY and CDR2 is SVGAGI (reference sequence). With 6 bases removed from V and 8 bases from J, the gap between germline ends came to 19 bases. CDR3 length equals 15 residues. The CDR3 bases are TGTGCCAGCAGCCTACGGTCTCCCCTGCAGGAAAAACTGTTTTTT. Translated: CASSLRSPLQEKLFF.

The chain joins TRBV10-3 to TRBJ2-7, with 8 bases fitting TRBD1. Germline V gene data show CDR1 as ENHRY and CDR2 as SYGVKD. V dropped 6 bases and J dropped 1; count of bases not matched to a gene: 11. The CDR3 extends over 16 amino acids. The CDR3, as DNA: TGTGCCATCAGAAGCGGACAGGGCGAGCTTTCCTACGAGCAGTACTTC. Its protein product is CAIRSGQGELSYEQYF.

This clone was counted a few times. The chain employs TRBV6-5 and TRBJ1-6; D uncertain. V lost 3 bases to trimming and J lost 14 bases, with 11 bases between them. CDR3 length: 12 residues. The germline V gene encodes CDR1 MNHEY and CDR2 SVGAGI. In nucleotides, the CDR3 is TGTGCCAGCAGTTATGAGGGAAGGACCCTCCACTTT. Amino acid sequence: CASSYEGRTLHF.

The J gene is TRBJ2-7, the V gene TRBV20-1, with unresolved D. The CDR3 covers 14 residues. Trimming took off 3 bases at V and 0 bases at J, with 12 bases between the two ends. Germline CDR1 reads DFQATT; CDR2 reads SNEGSKA (reference sequence). This chain's CDR3 is CSASSYWSSYEQYV. The CDR3 region has the DNA TGCAGTGCTAGTTCTTACTGGAGCTCCTACGAGCAGTACGTC.

The V call is TRBV5-6, the J call TRBJ2-3; no firm D call. Between the trimmed V and J ends, which lost 0 bases and 4 bases, there was a span of 9 bases. CDR3 length: 14 residues. Germline loops: CDR1 SGHDT, CDR2 YYEEEE. CDR3 DNA: TGTGCCAGCAGCTTGGTTGCGGTCCCAGATACGCAGTATTTT. Protein sequence: CASSLVAVPDTQYF.

The chain employs TRBV24-1 and TRBJ1-5, with 7 nucleotides matching TRBD1. J gave up 0 bases and V 4 bases, and 8 bases lay outside the gene matches. Germline V gene data show CDR1 as KGHDR and CDR2 as SFDVKD. This CDR3 has 17 residues. CDR3 sequence (DNA): TGTGCCACCAGTGACAGGGGGAGGGTGTATAGCAATCAGCCCCAGCATTTT. Its protein is CATSDRGRVYSNQPQHF.

This sequence joins TRBV10-2 and TRBJ1-1, with no clear D. The CDR3 covers 14 residues. The V end lost 0 bases, the J end lost 3 bases, and 8 bases lay between the germline ends. Germline V gene sequence: CDR1 WSHSY, CDR2 SAAADI. The CDR3 sequence is CASSESWGHTEAFF. CDR3 nucleotide sequence: TGCGCCAGCAGTGAGTCTTGGGGTCACACTGAAGCTTTCTTT.

The chain couples TRBV4-1 to TRBJ1-2; D unclear. Germline values: CDR1 MGHRA, CDR2 YSYEKL. Trimming removed 0 bases at V and 4 bases at J, with 15 bases between. The CDR3 extends over 16 amino acids. The CDR3 region is CASSQDFGQRLYGYTF. The CDR3 DNA sequence: TGCGCCAGCAGCCAAGATTTTGGGCAGCGCCTCTATGGCTACACCTTC.

As DNA, the CDR3 is TGTGCCTGGAGTGTATTTAGGGGTACGCAGTATTTT. Translated, it gives CAWSVFRGTQYF. V usage is TRBV30 and J usage is TRBJ2-3, with D possibly being TRBD1 (5 bases). Germline CDR1 is GTSNPN and CDR2 is SVGIG (reference sequence). This CDR3 is 12 amino acids long. V lost 0 bases and J 8 bases, leaving 9 bases between the germline ends.

The rearrangement links TRBV29-1 to TRBJ2-1; D call uncertain. CDR3 size: 12 residues. Trimming took 6 bases from V and 5 from J, leaving 11 bases between them. The V gene's germline CDR1 is SQVTM and CDR2 ANQGSEA. The CDR3 reads CSVRRSNNEQFF. CDR3 DNA sequence: TGCAGCGTCCGGAGAAGCAACAATGAGCAGTTCTTC.

The genes are TRBV10-2 and TRBJ2-6; maybe TRBD1 (5 bases). With 6 bases removed from V and 2 bases from J, the gap between germline ends came to 5 bases. CDR3 length: 13 amino acids. Germline CDR1 WSHSY, CDR2 SAAADI. As DNA, the CDR3 is TGCGCCAGCAGAGGGGCTGGGGCCAACGTCCTGACTTTC. It translates to CASRGAGANVLTF.

The rearrangement links TRBV15 to TRBJ1-6, with TRBD1 identical over 8 bases. The CDR3 runs 15 residues. Looked up from germline, CDR1 is LNHNV and CDR2 is YYDKDF (reference sequence). Trimming took 0 bases from V and 9 from J; bases not matched to a gene: 4. CDR3 DNA: TGTGCCACCAGCAGAGATGGACAGGGTTTTTCACCCCTCCACTTT. Encoded protein: CATSRDGQGFSPLHF.

The genes are TRBV5-4 and TRBJ2-3; 9 bases line up with TRBD1. The trim removed 6 bases at V and 1 base at J, leaving 3 bases unmatched. Germline-derived CDR1 and CDR2 are SGHNT and YYREEE (reference sequence). The CDR3 consists of 14 residues. The CDR3 DNA sequence: TGTGCCAGCACCCGGACAGGGGGCACAGATACGCAGTATTTT. It yields the protein CASTRTGGTDTQYF.

This chain uses TRBV11-1 with TRBJ1-2, with D maybe TRBD1 (5 bases). Trimming cost V 5 bases and J 12 bases, with 22 bases left between them. Germline V gene lookup returns CDR1 SGHAT and CDR2 FQDESV (reference sequence). There are 14 residues in the CDR3. The CDR3 DNA follows: TGTGCCAGCAGCACGGGGATCAACCCGGGGGTCCACACCTTC. Translating it yields CASSTGINPGVHTF. Together with reference TRBV11-1 and TRBJ1-2, the CDR3 gives the full variable domain: EAEVAQSPRYKITEKSQAVAFWCDPISGHATLYWYRQILGQGPELLVQFQDESVVDDSQLPKDRFSAERLKGVDSTLKIQPAELGDSAMYLCASSTGINPGVHTFGSGTRLTVV.

The rearrangement uses TRBV30 and TRBJ2-3; 9 positions agree with TRBD2. This CDR3 comprises 16 residues. CDR1 is GTSNPN and CDR2 is SVGIG in the germline V gene (reference sequence). Trimming cost V 0 bases and J 6 bases; bases outside gene matches: 10. Here the CDR3 reads CAWSVRFSGGADTQYF. The DNA of the CDR3 is TGTGCCTGGAGTGTGAGGTTTAGCGGGGGTGCCGATACGCAGTATTTT.

The V gene is TRBV7-6, the J gene TRBJ2-1; the D is unclear. CDR1 SGHVS and CDR2 FNYEAQ come from the germline V gene. V gave up 2 bases and J gave up 9 bases, with 17 bases separating them. The CDR3 totals 15 residues. CDR3 DNA sequence: TGTGCCAGCAGCTTATCTCGTGGTACCGGCACTGAGCAGTTCTTC. This codes for CASSLSRGTGTEQFF.

V usage is TRBV28 and J usage is TRBJ1-2; D unresolved. CDR3 length: 10 amino acids. Per the germline V gene, CDR1 is MDHEN and CDR2 is SYDVKM. Deletions cut 8 bases from V and 8 bases from J, with 9 bases between. The CDR3 here is CASRGGGYTF. DNA for the CDR3: TGTGCCAGCCGGGGAGGCGGCTACACCTTC.

The gene calls are TRBV6-6 and TRBJ1-2; D gene uncertain. V lost 7 bases to trimming and J lost 2 bases, with 8 bases between them. The CDR3 extends over 12 amino acids. In germline, CDR1 is MNHNY, CDR2 SVGAGI (reference sequence). The CDR3 region has the DNA TGTGCCAGCACCTCCGGGAACTATGGCTACACCTTC. Its protein product is CASTSGNYGYTF.

The chain is built from TRBV19 and TRBJ2-2; TRBD1 agrees at 8 bases. V was pared by 6 bases and J by 1 base, with 1 base of the junction left unmatched. CDR3 length equals 14 residues. In germline, CDR1 is LNHDA, CDR2 SQIVND (reference sequence). CDR3 nucleotides: TGTGCCAGTAGACAGGGGGGGAACACCGGGGAGCTGTTTTTT. Protein product: CASRQGGNTGELFF.

The CDR3 DNA sequence: TGTGCCAGCAGTCTCGCGGGGGGGCCATGGAATGAGCAGTTCTTC. Translation gives CASSLAGGPWNEQFF. The J gene is TRBJ2-1, the V gene TRBV27, with 9 bases aligning to TRBD2. CDR3 length equals 15 residues. With 5 bases clipped from V and 7 bases from J, the junction kept 9 bases outside the gene matches. CDR1 is MNHEY and CDR2 is SMNVEV in the germline V gene (reference sequence).